The next 11 T cell receptor beta chains were all read from a single sample in a study of cytomegalovirus exposure and HLA in healthy donors. Both 60 Vbeta primers and 13 Jbeta primers went into the PCR. The data were produced by immunoSEQ multiplex PCR, yet TCRdb's version contains in-frame clones alone and is incomplete. The sample yields around 140,000 clones, approximately 80% seen once. Source material: PBMCs. Every receptor here comes from a female donor in good health and CMV-seronegative.

The chain recombines TRBV20-1 with TRBJ1-1; no reliable D call. V gave up 4 bases and J gave up 7 bases, with 10 bases separating them. Germline CDR1 and CDR2: DFQATT and SNEGSKA (reference sequence). There are 11 residues in the CDR3. The CDR3 protein is CSAIRNLEAFF. As DNA, the CDR3 is TGCAGTGCTATCAGGAACCTTGAAGCTTTCTTT.

The chain employs TRBV28 and TRBJ2-5; a weak D match, TRBD1 (5 bases). The J call may be mistaken, given a closer DNA end match to TRBJ2-7. The CDR3 runs 15 residues. Germline CDR1 and CDR2: MDHEN and SYDVKM. The CDR3 spells CASKGKRGHSYEQYF. The DNA of the CDR3 is TGTGCCAGCAAGGGGAAAAGGGGCCACTCCTACGAGCAGTACTTC.

The chain employs TRBV7-6 and TRBJ1-5, with TRBD1 as a possible D gene (5 bases). Trimming cost V 0 bases and J 3 bases, with 12 bases left between them. The CDR3 runs to 16 residues. The germline V gene encodes CDR1 SGHVS and CDR2 FNYEAQ. CDR3 sequence (DNA): TGTGCCAGCAGCTTAGCCGGCGGGGGAGTCAATCAGCCCCAGCATTTT. Its translation: CASSLAGGGVNQPQHF.

The V gene is TRBV7-9, the J gene TRBJ2-7; perhaps TRBD1 as D (6 bases). Germline V gene data show CDR1 as SEHNR and CDR2 as FQNEAQ (reference sequence). The CDR3 extends over 13 amino acids. V dropped 5 bases and J dropped 7 bases, with 15 bases sitting between them. As DNA, the CDR3 is TGTGCCAGCAGCCTCCGGGACACAGGGGAGCAGTACTTC. Its protein is CASSLRDTGEQYF.

V is TRBV6-5 and J is TRBJ2-7, with TRBD2 matching over 10 bases. V lost 6 bases and J lost 2; bases outside the gene matches: 7. The CDR3 has 15 residues. The germline gives CDR1 MNHEY, CDR2 SVGAGI. As DNA, the CDR3 is TGTGCCAGCAGCCGCCCAGCGGGAGGGGCCTACGAGCAGTACTTC. This translates into CASSRPAGGAYEQYF.

The V and J genes are TRBV5-1 and TRBJ2-1; 8 nucleotides match TRBD1. Germline assignment: CDR1 SGHRS and CDR2 YFSETQ. Trimming took 0 bases from V and 7 from J; bases not matched to a gene: 3. CDR3 length equals 14 residues. CDR3 coding DNA: TGCGCCAGCAGCTTGGCAGGGGGCGAGAATGAGCAGTTCTTC. Its protein product is CASSLAGGENEQFF.

V is TRBV7-2 and J is TRBJ1-2; 7 nucleotides match TRBD1. Germline V gene data show CDR1 as SGHTA and CDR2 as FQGNSA. CDR3 length equals 15 residues. J lost 2 bases, V lost 1 base, and 4 bases had no gene match. Written as DNA, the CDR3 is TGTGCCAGCAGCTTAGTCGACAGGGAGAACTATGGCTACACCTTC. It translates to CASSLVDRENYGYTF.

The genes are TRBV10-3 and TRBJ1-1; TRBD1 is a possible D gene (6 bases). In germline, CDR1 is ENHRY, CDR2 SYGVKD. The CDR3 runs to 15 residues. With 3 bases removed from V and 2 bases from J, the gap between germline ends came to 13 bases. This CDR3 reads CAISDSGAPNTEAFF. CDR3 DNA sequence: TGTGCCATCAGTGATTCAGGGGCCCCCAACACTGAAGCTTTCTTT.

The chain has TRBV25-1 and TRBJ2-1; D not certain. This CDR3 is built from 12 residues. Germline V gives CDR1 MGHDK, CDR2 SYGVNS. Trimming cost V 4 bases and J 6 bases, with 7 bases left between them. The DNA of the CDR3 is TGTGCCAGCAGTGCCTCGAGCAATGAGCAGTTCTTC. Residues: CASSASSNEQFF.

The rearrangement joins TRBV21-1 to TRBJ2-1; the table's D call, TRBD2, was not checked against the DNA. TRBV21-1 is a documented pseudogene. This CDR3 is built from 17 residues. CDR3 residues: CASSKALAGVPYNEQFF. The CDR3 DNA follows: TGTGCCAGCAGCAAAGCGCTAGCGGGAGTTCCCTACAATGAGCAGTTCTTC.

The rearrangement joins TRBV5-1 to TRBJ1-4, with 7 positions matching TRBD1. V was pared by 5 bases and J by 8 bases, with 12 bases of the junction left unmatched. This CDR3 comprises 15 residues. CDR1 and CDR2 from the germline V gene are SGHRS and YFSETQ. CDR3 amino acids: CASSELNRGREKLFF. Written as DNA, the CDR3 is TGCGCCAGCAGTGAGTTGAACAGGGGCCGCGAAAAACTGTTTTTT.